This entry lists 11 T cell receptor beta chains sequenced from one sample in a study of blood T cells in healthy people across ages. A second about 7 to 11 cycle PCR used barcoded and J-beta primers. From the 5' RACE reads, TCRdb called clonotypes with MiXCR, one entry per CDR3 protein. The repertoire includes 450,000 to 650,000 distinct CDR3 sequences, around 24% of them detected once, and roughly 9.4% sits in the top ten. Another study also made use of these data, one on T cells of mothers and their children.

The material sequenced was blood. The receptors shown here come from a boy aged 5-17 years in good health.

In this sample, this clonotype turned up a few times. V and J are TRBV28 and TRBJ1-1; weak D call: TRBD1 (6 bases). V was clipped by 1 base and J by 1 base, with 19 bases between them. The V gene's germline CDR1 is MDHEN and CDR2 SYDVKM. The CDR3 is made up of 18 amino acids. The CDR3 sequence is CASSLSPVLGRGNTEAFF. The CDR3 nucleotides read TGTGCCAGCAGTTTATCCCCTGTGCTCGGCAGGGGGAACACTGAAGCTTTCTTT.

The chain employs TRBV16 and TRBJ2-1, with D perhaps matching TRBD1 (6 bases). V was trimmed by 7 bases and J by 10 bases, leaving 11 bases between them. CDR1 is KGHSY, CDR2 FQNENV, per germline. The CDR3 runs 11 residues. CDR3 sequence: CASTYRDEQFF. As DNA, the CDR3 is TGTGCCAGCACCTACAGGGACGAGCAGTTCTTC.

The chain combines TRBV7-9 with TRBJ2-2, with 7 bases identical to TRBD1. The CDR3 runs 15 residues. V lost 6 bases and J lost 1; bases outside the gene matches: 5. The germline V gene encodes CDR1 SEHNR and CDR2 FQNEAQ (reference sequence). CDR3 sequence: CASRTGTVNTGELFF. DNA of the CDR3: TGTGCCAGCAGGACCGGGACAGTGAACACCGGGGAGCTGTTTTTT.

This clonotype was observed at least ten times. The genes are TRBV5-1 and TRBJ2-5; TRBD1 might be the D (5 bases). The CDR3 length is 13 residues. Germline V gene data show CDR1 as SGHRS and CDR2 as YFSETQ. The V and J ends lost 4 bases and 1 base respectively, with 8 bases between them. The CDR3 loop reads CASSDDSQETQYF. The CDR3 DNA reads as TGCGCCAGCAGCGATGACAGCCAAGAGACCCAGTACTTC.

The chain couples TRBV28 to TRBJ2-5; weak D call: TRBD2 (7 bases). Germline V CDR1 and CDR2: MDHEN, SYDVKM. V was trimmed by 5 bases and J by 5 bases, leaving 18 bases between them. This CDR3 has 15 residues. This CDR3 reads CASSPRRGAWETQYF. The CDR3 coding sequence is TGTGCCAGCAGTCCTCGCCGGGGGGCTTGGGAGACCCAGTACTTC.

This clonotype was recorded a few times. This chain joins TRBV10-3 and TRBJ2-3, with 12 bases matching TRBD2. From germline, CDR1 is ENHRY and CDR2 SYGVKD. The CDR3 length is 15 residues. The V segment lost 10 bases and the J segment 4 bases; nucleotides outside the gene matches: 9. CDR3 nucleotides: TGTGCCACCTCTTGGGCTAGCGGGGGGGCAGATACGCAGTATTTT. It yields the protein CATSWASGGADTQYF.

This clonotype was observed a few times. The chain recombines TRBV6-2 or TRBV6-3 with TRBJ2-6; D not certain. Germline CDR1 and CDR2: MNHEY and SVGEGT. The CDR3 runs 12 residues. V was pared by 8 bases and J by 3 bases, with 5 bases between. The CDR3 reads CASGNGANVLTF. The CDR3 bases are TGTGCCAGCGGGAATGGGGCCAACGTCCTGACTTTC.

The V and J genes are TRBV20-1 and TRBJ2-3; perhaps TRBD2 as D (6 bases). Deletions cut 0 bases from V and 1 base from J, with 8 bases between. CDR1 is DFQATT, CDR2 SNEGSKA, per germline (reference sequence). The CDR3 contains 14 residues. The CDR3 spells CSARDGTRTDTQYF. CDR3 nucleotide sequence: TGCAGTGCTAGAGACGGGACTCGCACAGATACGCAGTATTTT.

DNA of the CDR3: TGCAGTGCGGGCGGGTCCTTCTCCTACGAGCAGTACTTC. Translated, it gives CSAGGSFSYEQYF. The rearrangement uses TRBV20-1 and TRBJ2-7, with D tentatively TRBD2 (5 bases). The CDR3 runs to 13 residues. V lost 6 bases and J lost 0, with 12 bases in between. Looked up from germline, CDR1 is DFQATT and CDR2 is SNEGSKA (reference sequence).

CDR3 in amino acids: CASSYSRTRISYEQYF. The CDR3 coding sequence is TGTGCCAGCAGTTACTCGAGGACTAGAATATCCTACGAGCAGTACTTC. V usage is TRBV6-2 or TRBV6-3 and J usage is TRBJ2-7, with 7 nucleotides matching TRBD2. The CDR3 is made up of 16 amino acids. With V trimmed by 0 bases and J by 1 base, 6 bases remained unmatched. The germline gives CDR1 MNHEY, CDR2 SVGEGT.

This chain links TRBV6-2 or TRBV6-3 with TRBJ2-3, with TRBD2 matching over 8 bases. V dropped 0 bases and J dropped 8; count of bases not matched to a gene: 13. The CDR3 covers 17 residues. From germline, CDR1 is MNHEY and CDR2 SVGEGT. The CDR3, as DNA: TGTGCCAGCAGTTACTCGAGGCACGGCGGGAGCGGGGGTACGCAGTATTTT. Translated, it gives CASSYSRHGGSGGTQYF.